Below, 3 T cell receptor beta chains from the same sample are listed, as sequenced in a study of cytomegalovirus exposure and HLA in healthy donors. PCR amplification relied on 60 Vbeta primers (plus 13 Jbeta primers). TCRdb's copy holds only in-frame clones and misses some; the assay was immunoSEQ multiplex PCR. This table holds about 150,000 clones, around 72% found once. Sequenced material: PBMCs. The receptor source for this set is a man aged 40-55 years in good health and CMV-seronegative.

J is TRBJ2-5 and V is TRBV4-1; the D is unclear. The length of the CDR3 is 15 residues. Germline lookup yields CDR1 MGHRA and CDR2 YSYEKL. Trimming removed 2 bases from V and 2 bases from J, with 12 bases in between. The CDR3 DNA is TGCGCCAGCAGCCAACCAGAAGATATTCAAGAGACCCAGTACTTC. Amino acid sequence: CASSQPEDIQETQYF.

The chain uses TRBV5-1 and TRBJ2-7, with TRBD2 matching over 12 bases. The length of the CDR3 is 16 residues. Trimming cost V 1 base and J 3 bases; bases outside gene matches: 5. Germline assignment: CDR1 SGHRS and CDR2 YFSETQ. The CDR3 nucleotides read TGCGCCAGCAGCTTGCGACTAGCGGGGGATCTCTACGAGCAGTACTTC. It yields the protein CASSLRLAGDLYEQYF.

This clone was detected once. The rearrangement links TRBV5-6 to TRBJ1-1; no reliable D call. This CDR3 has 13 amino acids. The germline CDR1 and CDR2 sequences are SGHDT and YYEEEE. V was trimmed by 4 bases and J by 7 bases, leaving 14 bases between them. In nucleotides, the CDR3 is TGTGCCAGCAGCCGCGGGGTATCGGTTGAAGCTTTCTTT. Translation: CASSRGVSVEAFF.